This entry is about one T cell receptor beta chain. Its antigen is still unknown. This may be a read error: a much more frequent sequence differs by one nucleotide. The sample comes from a study of breast tumors, draining lymph nodes, adjacent tissues. Study-level points and caveats: Tumor TCR diversity was below lymph nodes but above nontumor tissue.

Using its own MiXCR run on the multiplex PCR reads, TCRdb lists one record per CDR3 protein. Among fewer than 140,000 distinct CDR3 sequences listed, 30% were seen once. Breast cancer patients provided tissue from their axillary draining lymph nodes. The TCR sequence derives from a female donor with breast cancer. Some clones in this sample may be carry-over from other donors' samples. The sample consisted of axillary lymph node tissue.

The CDR3 region is CASSHGQSYNEQFF. In DNA form, the CDR3 reads TGTGCCAGCAGTCACGGACAGAGCTACAATGAGCAGTTCTTC. V is TRBV6-5 and J is TRBJ2-1, with a possible D match to TRBD1 (6 bases). The germline V gene has CDR1 MNHEY and CDR2 SVGAGI. Deletions cut 5 bases from V and 3 bases from J, with 11 bases between. This CDR3 is 14 amino acids long.